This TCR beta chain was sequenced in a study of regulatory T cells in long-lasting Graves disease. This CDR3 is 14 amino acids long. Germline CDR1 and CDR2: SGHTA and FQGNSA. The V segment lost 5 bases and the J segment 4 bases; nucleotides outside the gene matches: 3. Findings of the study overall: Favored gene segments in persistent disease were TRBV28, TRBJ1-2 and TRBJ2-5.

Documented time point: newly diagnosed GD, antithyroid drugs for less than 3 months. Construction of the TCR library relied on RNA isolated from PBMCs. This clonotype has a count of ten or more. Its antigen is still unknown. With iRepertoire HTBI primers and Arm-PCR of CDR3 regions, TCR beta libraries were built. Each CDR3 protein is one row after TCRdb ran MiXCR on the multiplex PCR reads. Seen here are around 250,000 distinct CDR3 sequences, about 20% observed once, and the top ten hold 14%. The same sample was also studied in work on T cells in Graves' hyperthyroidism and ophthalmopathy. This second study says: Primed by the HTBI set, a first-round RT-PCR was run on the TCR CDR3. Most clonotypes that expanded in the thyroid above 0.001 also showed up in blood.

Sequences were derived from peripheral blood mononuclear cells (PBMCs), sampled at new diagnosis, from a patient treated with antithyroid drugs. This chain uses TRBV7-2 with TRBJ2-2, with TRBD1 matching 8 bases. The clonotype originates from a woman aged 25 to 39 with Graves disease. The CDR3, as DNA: TGTGCCAGCAGCAAACAGGGGGTCACCGGGGAGCTGTTTTTT. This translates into CASSKQGVTGELFF. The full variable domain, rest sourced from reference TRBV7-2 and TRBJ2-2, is GAGVSQSPSNKVTEKGKDVELRCDPISGHTALYWYRQSLGQGLEFLIYFQGNSAPDKSGLPSDRFSAERTGGSVSTLTIQRTQQEDSAVYLCASSKQGVTGELFFGEGSRLTVL.